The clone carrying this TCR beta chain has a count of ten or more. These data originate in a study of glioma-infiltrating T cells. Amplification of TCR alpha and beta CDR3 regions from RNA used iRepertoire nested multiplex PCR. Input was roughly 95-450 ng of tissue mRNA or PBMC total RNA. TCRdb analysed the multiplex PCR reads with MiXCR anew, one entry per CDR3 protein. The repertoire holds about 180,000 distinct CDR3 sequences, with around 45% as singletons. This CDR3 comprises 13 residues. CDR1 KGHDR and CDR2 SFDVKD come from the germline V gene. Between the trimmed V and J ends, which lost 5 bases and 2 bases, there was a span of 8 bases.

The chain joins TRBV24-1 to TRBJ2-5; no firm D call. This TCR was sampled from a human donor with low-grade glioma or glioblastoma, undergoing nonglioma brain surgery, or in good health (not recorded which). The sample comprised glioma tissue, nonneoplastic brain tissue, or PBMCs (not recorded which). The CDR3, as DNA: TGTGCCACCAGTGGTCCGACGCAAGAGACCCAGTACTTC. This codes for CATSGPTQETQYF.